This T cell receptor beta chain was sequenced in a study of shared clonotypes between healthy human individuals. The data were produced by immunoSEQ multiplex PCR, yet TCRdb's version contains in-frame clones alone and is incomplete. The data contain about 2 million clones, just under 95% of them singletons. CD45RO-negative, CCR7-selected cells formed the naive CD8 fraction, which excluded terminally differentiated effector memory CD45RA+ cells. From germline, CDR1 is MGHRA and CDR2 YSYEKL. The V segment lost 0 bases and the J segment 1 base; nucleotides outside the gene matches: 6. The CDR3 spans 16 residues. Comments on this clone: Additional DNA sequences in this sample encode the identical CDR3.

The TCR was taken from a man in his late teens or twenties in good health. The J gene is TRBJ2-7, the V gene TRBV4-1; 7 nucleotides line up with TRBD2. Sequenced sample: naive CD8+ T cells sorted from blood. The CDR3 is CASSQDGGGISYEQYF. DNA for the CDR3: TGCGCCAGCAGCCAAGATGGCGGGGGAATATCCTACGAGCAGTACTTC.